Listed below are T cell receptor beta chains from one sample, sequenced in a study of CD8 T cells in ankylosing spondylitis. TCRdb re-derived calls from the 5' RACE reads in MiXCR, one entry per CDR3 protein. The table lists about 260,000 distinct CDR3 sequences, 20% of them singletons. The sample comprised blood, either unsorted or a sorted T cell fraction (not recorded which). All receptors come from a male donor with ankylosing spondylitis or in good health (not recorded which). Both conserved end residues are trimmed from each CDR3.

11 | TRBV20-1 | SSSGLPNNEQF
13 | TRBV12-3/TRBV12-4 | ASTRPGLARNEQF
12 | TRBV11-1 | ASSLAELYNEQF
12 | TRBV29-1 | SVLREAGTDTQY
14 | TRBV7-8 | ASSSSGRSLSDTQY
12 | TRBV5-1 | ASSSGQGEDGYT
16 | TRBV5-1 | ASSLGGTRLAGKETQY
11 | TRBV12-3/TRBV12-4 | ASRDTGNTEAF
12 | TRBV10-1 | ASGDGTTYNEQF
8 | TRBV9 | ASSLETKH
11 | TRBV10-3 | ATAGTDDSPLH
14 | TRBV12-3/TRBV12-4 | ASRPGTTASTDTQY
12 | TRBV5-1 | ASSWTGEVGELF
13 | TRBV28 | ASSRGDRNTDTQY
13 | TRBV10-3 | AISRALVPNYGYT
13 | TRBV27 | VSSNGQGGTDTQY
18 | TRBV5-1 | ASSPVVGTGHRFSGNTIY
10 | TRBV20-1 | SARVGGNIQY
13 | TRBV5-1 | ASSDRGGFNQPQH
11 | TRBV6-5 | ASSYSSDQPQH
14 | TRBV18 | ASSPAVGVSNQPQH
13 | TRBV9 | ASSLTAGGLSQQF
12 | TRBV5-1 | ASSLVDAANEQF
12 | TRBV12-3/TRBV12-4 | ASSWERVYNEQF
11 | TRBV7-6 | ASSLPLAGEQF
13 | TRBV7-3 | ASSLSGTSGGEQF
11 | TRBV12-3/TRBV12-4 | ASTTGPDYGYT
12 | TRBV7-8 | ASSGAQRQETQY
13 | TRBV7-2 | ASRASGGRTDTQY
11 | TRBV7-9 | ASSFRGVETQY
13 | TRBV7-9 | ASSFRGSGTGELF
11 | TRBV10-3 | AISGDANYGYT
12 | TRBV28 | ASSFDSSGNTIY
12 | TRBV27 | ASSPASGANTQY
11 | TRBV12-3/TRBV12-4 | ASSSARDSPQH
14 | TRBV3-1 | ASSQSESVRNTEAF
12 | TRBV9 | ASSATGGWETQY
13 | TRBV9 | ASSVGDSSGNTIY
14 | TRBV21-1 | ASTNRGGRNNQPQH
13 | TRBV12-3/TRBV12-4 | ASSPAGPGTGELF
14 | TRBV15 | ATSRDQGARPDTQY
11 | TRBV6-1 | ASSEGSNSPLH
12 | TRBV15 | ATSRGSETGELF
12 | TRBV9 | ASSVGVGAGELF
12 | TRBV5-1 | ASSFGSQADTQY
13 | TRBV20-1 | SVTPGQDSTDTQY
12 | TRBV9 | ASSVAAFNSPLH
10 | TRBV28 | ASSGGPDTQY
11 | TRBV18 | ASSPPSTDTQY